Below, 25 T cell receptor beta chains from the same sample are listed, as sequenced in a study of blood T cell repertoires in COVID-19. Sequenced by immunoSEQ multiplex PCR; TCRdb stores in-frame clones only, minus some. The sample comprises around 190,000 clones, 80% of which are singletons, and about 6.3% rests with the top ten. The sequenced sample was peripheral blood. All receptors come from a man between 60 and 70 years old with acute or convalescent COVID-19.

V gene TRBV5-1 combines with J gene TRBJ1-1; TRBD1 matches at 10 bases. This CDR3 is built from 16 residues. J lost 6 bases, V lost 0 bases, and 8 bases had no gene match. Per germline, CDR1 SGHRS and CDR2 YFSETQ. In DNA, the CDR3 is TGCGCCAGCAGCTTGGCGGCGGGACAGGGGCCCCCTGAAGCTTTCTTT. It yields the protein CASSLAAGQGPPEAFF. Full variable domain (remainder filled in from reference TRBV5-1 and TRBJ1-1): KAGVTQTPRYLIKTRGQQVTLSCSPISGHRSVSWYQQTPGQGLQFLFEYFSETQRNKGNFPGRFSGRQFSNSRSEMNVSTLELGDSALYLCASSLAAGQGPPEAFFGQGTRLTVV.

This clone was seen only once. V gene TRBV28 combines with J gene TRBJ2-3; a weak D match, TRBD2 (7 bases). Germline V gene lookup returns CDR1 MDHEN and CDR2 SYDVKM. The CDR3 extends over 15 amino acids. Trimming removed 3 bases from V and 6 bases from J, with 16 bases in between. CDR3 sequence: CASSFRNRGGDTQYF. DNA for the CDR3: TGTGCCAGCAGTTTTCGGAATAGGGGGGGGGATACGCAGTATTTT.

The CDR3 DNA is TGTGCCAGCAGTGAAGCCGCCGAACTCCTTAATGAAAAACTGTTTTTT. Translation: CASSEAAELLNEKLFF. The rearrangement uses TRBV6-1 and TRBJ1-4; D gene uncertain. This CDR3 is 16 amino acids long. Germline assignment: CDR1 MNHNS and CDR2 SASEGT. The V and J ends lost 0 bases and 4 bases respectively, with 12 bases between them.

This chain joins TRBV9 and TRBJ2-2, with 9 bases fitting TRBD2. V trimming: 0 bases; J trimming: 4 bases; junction bases outside the gene matches: 1. CDR3 size: 15 residues. The V gene's germline CDR1 is SGDLS and CDR2 YYNGEE. CDR3 sequence: CASSVAAGGTGELFF. CDR3 sequence (DNA): TGTGCCAGCAGCGTAGCAGCGGGAGGCACCGGGGAGCTGTTTTTT.

This clone occurred a few times. The rearrangement joins TRBV23-1 to TRBJ1-5; 9 bases fit TRBD1. TRBV23-1 is reported as an ORF; its role is uncertain. Trimming cost V 6 bases and J 0 bases; bases outside gene matches: 24. The CDR3 is 22 amino acids. CDR3 coding DNA: TGCGCCAGCAGCCTCAATAGGTCCGGGACAGGGATTGCGGGGGATAGCAATCAGCCCCAGCATTTT. Translation gives CASSLNRSGTGIAGDSNQPQHF.

The chain carries TRBV29-1 and TRBJ2-7, with TRBD1 matching over 10 bases. Germline CDR1 is SQVTM and CDR2 is ANQGSEA. The trim removed 7 bases at V and 6 bases at J, leaving 6 bases unmatched. The CDR3 extends over 12 amino acids. The CDR3 sequence: CSAERDRGEQYF. CDR3 DNA: TGCAGCGCAGAGAGGGACAGGGGCGAGCAGTACTTC.

A single count supports this clone. This chain joins TRBV9 and TRBJ2-2; no firm D call. The germline V gene encodes CDR1 SGDLS and CDR2 YYNGEE. This CDR3 has 13 residues. Trimming cost V 5 bases and J 5 bases, with 10 bases left between them. The CDR3: CASRFDWTGELFF. In DNA, the CDR3 is TGTGCCAGCAGGTTTGACTGGACCGGGGAGCTGTTTTTT.

J is TRBJ2-3 and V is TRBV5-4; 10 bases map to TRBD2. The V and J ends lost 1 base and 3 bases, in that order; junction bases with no gene match: 11. This CDR3 is 18 amino acids long. Germline V gives CDR1 SGHNT, CDR2 YYREEE (reference sequence). The CDR3 sequence is CASSLRRAGGSVTDTQYF. CDR3 bases: TGTGCCAGCAGCTTGAGGAGAGCGGGAGGGAGCGTGACAGATACGCAGTATTTT.

The chain joins TRBV30 to TRBJ2-2; 11 nucleotides align to TRBD2. The germline gives CDR1 GTSNPN, CDR2 SVGIG (reference sequence). The CDR3 runs 16 residues. J gave up 1 base and V 2 bases, and 3 bases lay outside the gene matches. In DNA, the CDR3 is TGTGCCTGGAGTCGAGGGACTAGCGGGAACACCGGGGAGCTGTTTTTT. As protein: CAWSRGTSGNTGELFF.

The chain links TRBV27 to TRBJ2-1; D remains ambiguous. Trimming pared 8 bases from V and 10 bases from J, leaving 15 bases between. This CDR3 has 12 residues. Per the germline V gene, CDR1 is MNHEY and CDR2 is SMNVEV (reference sequence). CDR3 DNA sequence: TGTGCCAGCGGCCCATTGCTGCAGGAGCAGTTCTTC. Its translation is CASGPLLQEQFF.

This chain links TRBV15 with TRBJ2-2, with a tentative D call TRBD2 (5 bases). From germline, CDR1 is LNHNV and CDR2 YYDKDF (reference sequence). The length of the CDR3 is 15 residues. The V and J ends lost 1 base and 4 bases respectively, with 10 bases between them. The CDR3 DNA reads TGTGCCACCAGCAGAGCGATGAGCGGCACCGGGGAGCTGTTTTTT. It translates to CATSRAMSGTGELFF.

The genes are TRBV3-1 (or the pseudogene TRBV3-2) and TRBJ1-3; 8 positions agree with TRBD1. Germline V gene sequence: CDR1 LGHDT, CDR2 YNNKEL (reference sequence). The CDR3 has 15 residues. V dropped 4 bases and J dropped 2; count of bases not matched to a gene: 4. The CDR3 DNA sequence: TGTGCCAGCAGCCCGCGACAGGGGACTGGAAACACCATATATTTT. It is translated as CASSPRQGTGNTIYF.

This chain connects TRBV14 to TRBJ1-1; no clear D. CDR1 is SGHDN, CDR2 FVKESK, per germline. The CDR3 covers 13 residues. The germline V and J ends were trimmed by 3 bases and 5 bases, with 10 bases remaining between them. The CDR3 region has the DNA TGTGCCAGCAGCCATGCCGGGAGAACTGAAGCTTTCTTT. Amino acids: CASSHAGRTEAFF.

Turning to this clone: Other nucleotide sequences in the sample specify the same CDR3. The rearrangement links TRBV25-1 to TRBJ1-4, with D tentatively TRBD1 (6 bases). Deletions cut 2 bases from V and 5 bases from J, with 12 bases between. CDR1 and CDR2 from the germline V gene are MGHDK and SYGVNS. The CDR3 has 15 amino acids. The CDR3 here is CASSESGRGNEKLFF. The CDR3 region has the DNA TGTGCCAGCAGTGAAAGTGGCAGGGGAAATGAAAAACTGTTTTTT.

The V and J genes are TRBV29-1 and TRBJ2-7, with 8 positions matching TRBD2. CDR3 length equals 13 residues. J lost 2 bases, V lost 4 bases, and 4 bases had no gene match. Germline-derived CDR1 and CDR2 are SQVTM and ANQGSEA. CDR3 protein: CSVGGTRPYEQYF. The CDR3 coding sequence is TGCAGCGTTGGAGGGACTAGACCCTACGAGCAGTACTTC.

This rearrangement joins TRBV15 to TRBJ2-2; no firm D call. V was cut by 0 bases and J by 4 bases, with 9 bases left in between. Germline V gives CDR1 LNHNV, CDR2 YYDKDF (reference sequence). This CDR3 contains 15 residues. CDR3 protein: CATSRDSSPTGELFF. The CDR3 DNA follows: TGTGCCACCAGCAGAGACAGTAGCCCCACCGGGGAGCTGTTTTTT.

V usage is TRBV6-6 and J usage is TRBJ1-2; D not resolved. The CDR3 is 14 residues long. Germline CDR1 reads MNHNY; CDR2 reads SVGAGI (reference sequence). V lost 4 bases and J lost 4, with 13 bases in between. The CDR3 loop is CASSFSTTGYGYTF. In DNA, the CDR3 is TGTGCCAGCAGTTTCTCGACAACCGGCTATGGCTACACCTTC.

This clone was detected a few times. V usage is TRBV19 and J usage is TRBJ2-5; 11 bases are a match to TRBD2. From germline, CDR1 is LNHDA and CDR2 SQIVND (reference sequence). The J segment lost 4 bases and the V segment lost 3 bases, leaving 4 bases of the junction unmatched. The CDR3 extends over 15 amino acids. The CDR3 spells CASSMRLAGTETQYF. CDR3 nucleotide sequence: TGTGCCAGTAGTATGAGACTAGCGGGGACAGAGACCCAGTACTTC.

In this sample, this clone turned up a few times. V usage is TRBV3-1 (or the pseudogene TRBV3-2) and J usage is TRBJ1-6; unclear D gene. The V gene lost 1 base and the J gene lost 6 bases, with 7 bases spanning the gap. The CDR3 contains 14 residues. From germline, CDR1 is LGHDT and CDR2 YNNKEL (reference sequence). Written as DNA, the CDR3 is TGTGCCAGCAGCCAAGGGCCAGGTAATTCACCCCTCCACTTT. It codes for CASSQGPGNSPLHF.

CDR3 region: CASGFGQGTGTKNIQYF. The CDR3 DNA sequence: TGTGCTAGTGGTTTCGGACAGGGAACAGGAACCAAAAACATTCAGTACTTC. The V and J genes are TRBV12-5 and TRBJ2-4, with 8 bases matching TRBD1. V trimming: 3 bases; J trimming: 2 bases; junction bases outside the gene matches: 9. The CDR3 is made up of 17 amino acids. Germline lookup yields CDR1 LGHNT and CDR2 FRNRAP.

V is TRBV4-2 and J is TRBJ2-3; 9 positions agree with TRBD2. CDR3 length: 17 residues. The trim removed 0 bases at V and 4 bases at J, leaving 8 bases unmatched. The germline gives CDR1 LGHNA, CDR2 YNFKEQ. The CDR3 DNA is TGTGCCAGCAGCCAAGACGGGGCGGGAGGGCCCGCAGATACGCAGTATTTT. Encoded protein: CASSQDGAGGPADTQYF.

The chain has TRBV7-9 and TRBJ1-1, with 11 bases that match TRBD1. V lost 5 bases, J lost 1 base, and 6 bases stayed unmatched. The CDR3 runs to 16 residues. CDR1 is SEHNR, CDR2 FQNEAQ, per germline (reference sequence). CDR3 nucleotide sequence: TGTGCCAGCAGCGCAGGGACAGGGGGAGGGAACACTGAAGCTTTCTTT. Translated: CASSAGTGGGNTEAFF.

J is TRBJ2-3 and V is TRBV24-1; 8 positions agree with TRBD1. Germline CDR1 reads KGHDR; CDR2 reads SFDVKD. The CDR3 spans 16 residues. V dropped 4 bases and J dropped 2; count of bases not matched to a gene: 7. The CDR3 protein is CATSDFPGQDTDTQYF. In nucleotides, the CDR3 is TGTGCCACCAGTGACTTCCCGGGACAGGACACAGATACGCAGTATTTT.

The V and J genes are TRBV9 and TRBJ2-1; TRBD2 matches 9 bases. Germline V gene sequence: CDR1 SGDLS, CDR2 YYNGEE. CDR3 length equals 17 residues. The trim removed 1 base at V and 9 bases at J, leaving 14 bases unmatched. For the CDR3, the DNA is TGTGCCAGCAGCGTATCGCTGAGTAGCGGGAGTTTAACTGAGCAGTTCTTC. Translated: CASSVSLSSGSLTEQFF.

The rearrangement uses TRBV5-1 and TRBJ1-6; 9 nucleotides align to TRBD1. V shed 4 bases and J 9 bases; nucleotides not matched to a gene: 11. CDR3 size: 16 residues. Germline lookup yields CDR1 SGHRS and CDR2 YFSETQ. CDR3 nucleotide sequence: TGCGCCAGCAGCCCGGGACAGGGCGCGGTTGGTTCACCCCTCCACTTT. Protein: CASSPGQGAVGSPLHF.